Below, 4 T cell receptor beta chains from the same sample are listed, as sequenced in a study of blood T cell repertoires in COVID-19. Sequencing used immunoSEQ multiplex PCR; TCRdb keeps in-frame clones, though not all of them. The sample lists 130,000 or so clones, roughly 80% seen once, with 6.5% to 9.5% in the top ten. Sequenced: peripheral blood. These receptors were taken from a human donor in a cohort sampled during active COVID-19.

The chain joins TRBV5-6 to TRBJ1-1, with D possibly being TRBD1 (5 bases). In germline, CDR1 is SGHDT, CDR2 YYEEEE. The CDR3 runs 16 residues. V shed 5 bases and J shed 1 base, with 18 bases lying between them. The CDR3 sequence is CASSSDLGLPNTEAFF. The CDR3 DNA sequence: TGTGCCAGCAGTTCGGACTTGGGACTTCCGAACACTGAAGCTTTCTTT.

This chain links TRBV30 with TRBJ1-2; weak D call: TRBD1 (5 bases). Germline CDR1 and CDR2: GTSNPN and SVGIG (reference sequence). Trimming removed 1 base at V and 4 bases at J, with 13 bases between. This CDR3 comprises 14 residues. CDR3 sequence (DNA): TGTGCCTGGAGTGCTCGACAGCCGGCCTATGGCTACACCTTC. Translated: CAWSARQPAYGYTF.

The chain links TRBV4-1 to TRBJ2-7, with D unclear. CDR3 length equals 15 residues. V was clipped by 4 bases and J by 0 bases, with 13 bases between them. Germline CDR1 and CDR2: MGHRA and YSYEKL. CDR3 region: CASSPPGSSSYEQYF. The CDR3 DNA follows: TGCGCCAGCAGCCCCCCAGGCTCGAGCTCCTACGAGCAGTACTTC.

V gene TRBV5-6 combines with J gene TRBJ1-2, with 9 bases matching TRBD1. The CDR3 extends over 16 amino acids. Germline V gene sequence: CDR1 SGHDT, CDR2 YYEEEE. Losses at the gene ends were 5 bases for V and 6 bases for J; bases not matched to a gene: 14. As DNA, the CDR3 is TGTGCCAGCAGTCCACCGTCCGGGACAGGGTATAATGGCTACACCTTC. Translating gives CASSPPSGTGYNGYTF.